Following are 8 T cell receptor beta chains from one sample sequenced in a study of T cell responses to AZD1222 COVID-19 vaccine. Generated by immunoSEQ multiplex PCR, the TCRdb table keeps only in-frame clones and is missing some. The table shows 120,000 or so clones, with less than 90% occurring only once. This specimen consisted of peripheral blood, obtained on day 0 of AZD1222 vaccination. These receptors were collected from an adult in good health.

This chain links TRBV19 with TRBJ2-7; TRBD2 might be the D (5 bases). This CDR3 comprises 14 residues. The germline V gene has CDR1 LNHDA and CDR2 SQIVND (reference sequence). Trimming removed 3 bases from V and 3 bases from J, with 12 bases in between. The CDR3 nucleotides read TGTGCCAGTAGTATCGGGTCACTAGGCTACGAGCAGTACTTC. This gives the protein CASSIGSLGYEQYF.

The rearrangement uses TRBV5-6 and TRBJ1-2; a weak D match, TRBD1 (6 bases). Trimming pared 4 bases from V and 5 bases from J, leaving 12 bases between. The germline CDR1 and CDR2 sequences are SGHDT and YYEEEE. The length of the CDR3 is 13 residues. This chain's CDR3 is CASSADRYYGYTF. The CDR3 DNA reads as TGTGCCAGCAGCGCGGACAGATATTATGGCTACACCTTC.

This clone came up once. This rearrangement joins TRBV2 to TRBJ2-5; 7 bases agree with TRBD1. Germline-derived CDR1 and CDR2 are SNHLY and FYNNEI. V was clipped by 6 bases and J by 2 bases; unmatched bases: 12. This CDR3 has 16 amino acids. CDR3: CASRAGNRGGQETQYF. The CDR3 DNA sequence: TGTGCCAGCAGGGCAGGAAACAGGGGTGGGCAAGAGACCCAGTACTTC.

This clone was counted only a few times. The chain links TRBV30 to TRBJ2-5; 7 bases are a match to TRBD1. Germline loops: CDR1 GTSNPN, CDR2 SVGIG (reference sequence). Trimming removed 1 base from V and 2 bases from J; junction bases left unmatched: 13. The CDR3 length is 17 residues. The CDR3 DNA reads TGTGCCTGGAGTGGGGGGACCTGGGACAGCAAGCAAGAGACCCAGTACTTC. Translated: CAWSGGTWDSKQETQYF.

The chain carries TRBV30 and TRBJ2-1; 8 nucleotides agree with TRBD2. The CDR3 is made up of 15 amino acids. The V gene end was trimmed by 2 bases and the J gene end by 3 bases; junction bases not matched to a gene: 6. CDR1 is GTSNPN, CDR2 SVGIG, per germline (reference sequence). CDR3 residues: CAWSPGGAHYNEQFF. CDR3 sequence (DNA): TGTGCCTGGAGTCCGGGGGGGGCTCACTACAATGAGCAGTTCTTC.

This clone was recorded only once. The CDR3 loop reads CASSETGTNTIYF. For the CDR3, the DNA is TGTGCCAGCAGTGAAACAGGAACGAACACCATATATTTT. The chain joins TRBV2 to TRBJ1-3; TRBD1 is a possible D gene (5 bases). Germline-derived CDR1 and CDR2 are SNHLY and FYNNEI. This CDR3 is built from 13 residues. Trimming cost V 2 bases and J 7 bases, with 9 bases left between them.

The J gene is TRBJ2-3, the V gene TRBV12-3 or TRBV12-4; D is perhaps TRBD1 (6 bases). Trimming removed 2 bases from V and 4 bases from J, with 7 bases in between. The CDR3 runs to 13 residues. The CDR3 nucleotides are TGTGCCAGCAGTTTAACAGGGTCAGATACGCAGTATTTT. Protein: CASSLTGSDTQYF.

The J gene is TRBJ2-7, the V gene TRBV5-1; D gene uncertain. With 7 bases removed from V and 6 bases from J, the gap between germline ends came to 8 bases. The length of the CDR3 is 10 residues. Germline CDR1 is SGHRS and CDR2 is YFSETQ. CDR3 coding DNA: TGCGCCAGCCACGTCCCCGAGCAGTACTTC. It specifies CASHVPEQYF.